This T cell receptor (beta chain) originates from a study of PD-1 blockade in classical Hodgkin lymphoma. Whole-study context: Patients were infused with nivolumab 3 mg/kg every 2 weeks.

Trimming removed 6 bases from V and 3 bases from J, with 12 bases in between. CDR1 is MDHEN, CDR2 SYDVKM, per germline. The length of the CDR3 is 13 residues. Every patient experienced relapse after autologous stem cell transplantation, and brentuximab vedotin exposure varied. Researchers pulled CD8+ T cells out of thawed PBMCs using magnetic negative selection. Profiled with immunoSEQ multiplex PCR; TCRdb holds only in-frame clones, not every one. The sample includes roughly 28,000 clones, around 88% of them seen just once. The source is a human donor with classical Hodgkin lymphoma. The chain couples TRBV28 to TRBJ2-7, with D uncertain. Sequenced material: CD8+ T cells from blood, taken at baseline. CDR3 nucleotide sequence: TGTGCCAGCAGGCCCCAATCTAACTACGAGCAGTACTTC. Encoded protein: CASRPQSNYEQYF.